This is a list of T cell receptor beta chains from one sample in a study of post-analysis software for immune sequencing data. Using its own MiXCR run on the PCR reads, TCRdb lists one record per CDR3 protein. This sample has about 540,000 distinct CDR3 sequences; around a third occur once, and the top ten carry roughly 6%. Sequencing was done on a sample of blood. These receptors were taken from a girl aged 2-17 years with multiple sclerosis. The CDR3 runs from the conserved cysteine through the conserved F or W. The D gene is left open where the match is weak. The size entry is marked missing in some rows and otherwise reads once, few, many or a size class.

v_gene	d_gene	j_gene	abundance	CDR3nt	CDR3aa
TRBV6-4	TRBD1	TRBJ2-5	few	TGTGCCAGCAGTCCGACAGGGGGGGGTCAAGAGACCCAGTACTTC	CASSPTGGGQETQYF
TRBV12-3/TRBV12-4	NA	TRBJ1-2	few	TGTGCCAGCAGTCTCTGGGACACCGGGACCTATGGCTACACCTTC	CASSLWDTGTYGYTF
TRBV19	NA	TRBJ1-1	NA	TGTGCCAGTAGTATCAGGGCCTCGAACACTGAAGCTTTCTTT	CASSIRASNTEAFF
TRBV2	NA	TRBJ2-5	NA	TGTGCCAGCAGTGTCTTGAGGGGGCAAGAGACCCAGTACTTC	CASSVLRGQETQYF
TRBV11-2	NA	TRBJ2-2	once	TGTGCCAGCAGCTTAGGGGAAAGGGGATTCGGGGAGCTGTTTTTT	CASSLGERGFGELFF
TRBV12-3/TRBV12-4	TRBD1	TRBJ1-5	NA	TGTGCCAGCAGTCCAACAGGGGGCGTTAATCAGCCCCAGCATTTT	CASSPTGGVNQPQHF
TRBV9	NA	TRBJ2-1	NA	TGTGCCAGCAGCCTGGAACTAGTAACCTACAATGAGCAGTTCTTC	CASSLELVTYNEQFF
TRBV20-1	NA	TRBJ2-1	few	TGCAGTGCTGATCCGGGCCTAGCACAGTTCTTC	CSADPGLAQFF
TRBV7-9	NA	TRBJ2-3	many	TGTGCCAGCAGCTTAGCTCGAGCTCGGGGGACAGATACGCAGTATTTT	CASSLARARGTDTQYF
TRBV3-1	TRBD2	TRBJ2-1	NA	TGTGCCAGCAGCCAAGACGGGCGGGGGGCCTACAATGAGCAGTTCTTC	CASSQDGRGAYNEQFF
TRBV29-1	NA	TRBJ2-3	NA	TGCAGCGTAGAGACGACAGCGTCTAGCACAGATACGCAGTATTTT	CSVETTASSTDTQYF
TRBV20-1	NA	TRBJ2-7	NA	TGCAGTACTAGCCCTGGTAGGGGCACCTACGAGCAGTACTTC	CSTSPGRGTYEQYF
TRBV10-3	NA	TRBJ2-7	NA	TGTGCCATCAGTGAGTCGACCTTTTCGAAATTCTACGAGCAGTACTTC	CAISESTFSKFYEQYF
TRBV7-2	TRBD2	TRBJ2-3	NA	TGTGCCAGCAGCAAGGGTAGCGGGGGGGTTCCGAGCACAGATACGCAGTATTTT	CASSKGSGGVPSTDTQYF
TRBV20-1	NA	TRBJ2-3	few	TGCAGTGCTAGATCCCCCCGTTCTGGTAGCACAGATACGCAGTATTTT	CSARSPRSGSTDTQYF
TRBV12-3/TRBV12-4	TRBD2	TRBJ2-5	few	TGTGCCAGCAGTACCCCTCGGGCGGGGGGAGAGACCCAGTACTTC	CASSTPRAGGETQYF
TRBV29-1	NA	TRBJ1-2	few	TGCAGCGGCATGCACAAAGGGGGCTACACCTTC	CSGMHKGGYTF
TRBV29-1	NA	TRBJ2-7	few	TGCAGCGCGGTCCAGGGAAACGAGCAGTACTTC	CSAVQGNEQYF
TRBV2	NA	TRBJ1-2	few	TGTGCCAGCAGTGAAACATGGGGACACGATGGCTACACCTTC	CASSETWGHDGYTF
TRBV7-8	NA	TRBJ2-1	few	TGTGCCAGCAGCTTGCTTTTGAAGGGGGGCACCTACAATGAGCAGTTCTTC	CASSLLLKGGTYNEQFF
TRBV5-1	NA	TRBJ1-2	few	TGCGCCAGCAGCCGGGAGGGGGGGCGCAAAAACTATGGCTACACCTTC	CASSREGGRKNYGYTF
TRBV3-1	NA	TRBJ2-5	few	TGTGCCAGCAGCCAAGATGGGAGGGAGACCCAGTACTTC	CASSQDGRETQYF
TRBV12-3/TRBV12-4	NA	TRBJ2-7	few	TGTGCCAGCAGTTTTACGAGGGCCGGCGAGCAGTACTTC	CASSFTRAGEQYF
TRBV28	TRBD1	TRBJ2-4	NA	TGTGCCAGCAGTCCGCCGGGACAGGGCGGGTCACCCCTCCACTTC	CASSPPGQGGSPLHF
TRBV25-1	TRBD1	TRBJ1-2	NA	TGTGCCAGCAGTGAATCCGGGACAGTTTATGGCTACACCTTC	CASSESGTVYGYTF
TRBV3-1	NA	TRBJ1-1	NA	TGTGCCAGCAGCCAACTACAGGGTGAAGCTTTCTTT	CASSQLQGEAFF
TRBV5-1	NA	TRBJ2-5	few	TGCGCCAGCAGCTCGGACACGAATACCCAGTACTTC	CASSSDTNTQYF
TRBV7-9	NA	TRBJ1-4	NA	TGTGCCAGCAGCTTATCGGCAGGGGCCTATAATGAAAAACTGTTTTTT	CASSLSAGAYNEKLFF
TRBV25-1	TRBD2	TRBJ2-7	NA	TGTGCCAGCAGCGGGGGGTACTACGAGCAGTACTTC	CASSGGYYEQYF
TRBV6-2/TRBV6-3	NA	TRBJ2-7	NA	TGTGCCAGCCGGGGGTTGTCGGGAACCTACAATGAGCAGTACTTC	CASRGLSGTYNEQYF
TRBV5-6	NA	TRBJ1-2	many	TGTGCCAGCAGCTCCGGGACGGCCTATGGCTACACCTTC	CASSSGTAYGYTF
TRBV20-1	NA	TRBJ1-1	NA	TGCAGTGCTCCCAGGCCGGGGCAGGGTGAAGCTTTCTTT	CSAPRPGQGEAFF
TRBV10-1	NA	TRBJ2-3	many	TGTGCCAGCAGCGAAAGAGATACGCAGTATTTT	CASSERDTQYF
TRBV20-1	NA	TRBJ1-1	NA	TGCAGTGCATCGGGGTTGGACACTGAAGCTTTCTTT	CSASGLDTEAFF
TRBV10-1	NA	TRBJ2-2	NA	TGCGCCAGCGCAGGAGGCCCCGGGGGACCCAACACCGGGGAGCTGTTTTTT	CASAGGPGGPNTGELFF
TRBV20-1	NA	TRBJ1-1	few	TGCAGTGCTAGAGAGGGGGCCGGTGAAGCTTTCTTT	CSAREGAGEAFF
TRBV6-5	TRBD2	TRBJ2-1	NA	TGTGCCAGCAGTTACGGGGGAGGGGTCCGAGGCGAGCAGTTCTTC	CASSYGGGVRGEQFF
TRBV7-9	TRBD2	TRBJ2-1	NA	TGTGCCAGCGGCTTAGGCAGCGGGGTTTTCCATGAGCAGTTCTTC	CASGLGSGVFHEQFF
TRBV20-1	TRBD1	TRBJ1-1	few	TGCAGTGCTACCTCCGGGACAGGGGGTGGTGAAGCTTTCTTT	CSATSGTGGGEAFF